What follows describes a single T cell receptor (beta chain). This specimen belongs to a study of ipilimumab plus nivolumab after autologous stem cell transplantation. TCRdb keeps only in-frame clones here, not all; method: immunoSEQ multiplex PCR. The sample holds over 80,000 clones, under 85% seen once. The sample in question was PBMCs, obtained in a trial of ipilimumab plus nivolumab as post-transplant consolidation. The sequence came from a male donor with diffuse large B-cell lymphoma.

CDR3 in DNA: TGTGCCAGCAGTTACCGGGACAGGGAAAAACTGTTTTTT. It specifies CASSYRDREKLFF. V usage is TRBV7-2 and J usage is TRBJ1-4; 8 bases line up with TRBD1. Germline trimming cut 6 bases from V and 8 bases from J; bases unmatched to any gene: 5. CDR3 length: 13 residues. Germline V lookup: CDR1 SGHTA, CDR2 FQGNSA.